Following are 4 T cell receptor beta chains from one sample sequenced in a study of glioma-infiltrating T cells. The iRepertoire nested amplicon-rescue multiplex PCR amplified TCR alpha and beta CDR3s from RNA. From the multiplex PCR reads, TCRdb called clonotypes with MiXCR, one entry per CDR3 protein. The repertoire consists of about 180,000 distinct CDR3 sequences, with around 40% occurring once and the leading ten covering around 5%. Sequenced material: glioma tissue, nonneoplastic brain tissue, or PBMCs (not recorded which). These receptors all come from a human donor with low-grade glioma or glioblastoma, undergoing nonglioma brain surgery, or in good health (not recorded which).

Turning to this clonotype: A much more abundant neighbour one base away suggests this may be a read error. Because it lacks the conserved phenylalanine or tryptophan at the end, this CDR3 is likely a read error. The rearrangement links TRBV19 to TRBJ2-1; a possible D gene is TRBD2 (6 bases). The CDR3 consists of 14 residues. V was shortened by 2 bases and J by 8 bases, with 13 bases between the two germline ends. Germline loops: CDR1 LNHDA, CDR2 SQIVND (reference sequence). The CDR3 DNA reads TGTGCCAGTAGTATAACTAGGACTAACTATGAGCAGTTCTTA. It translates to CASSITRTNYEQFL.

The CDR3 spells CAKAANTEAFF. The CDR3 region has the DNA TGTGCCAAAGCAGCGAACACTGAAGCTTTCTTT. This chain links TRBV19 with TRBJ1-1; D remains ambiguous. The V and J ends lost 10 bases and 1 base respectively, with 7 bases between them. This CDR3 region has 11 residues. Germline assignment: CDR1 LNHDA and CDR2 SQIVND (reference sequence).

This clonotype was seen once. The germline gene is not matched at one end of the junction; a read error may be the cause. The chain is built from TRBV20-1 and TRBJ2-2, with D unclear. This CDR3 is 13 amino acids long. The germline V gene encodes CDR1 DFQATT and CDR2 SNEGSKA (reference sequence). The CDR3 sequence: CSATMTSTGELFF. The CDR3 nucleotides are TGCAGTGCTACAATGACGAGCACCGGCGAGCTGTTTTTT.

This clonotype was found once. The chain has TRBV24-1 and TRBJ2-3; no clear D. CDR3 length: 15 amino acids. The V end lost 5 bases, the J end lost 1 base, and 12 bases lay between the germline ends. Germline values: CDR1 KGHDR, CDR2 SFDVKD. DNA for the CDR3: TGTGCCACCAGTGGTCTCGCAAAGGGCACAGATACGCAGTATTTT. It encodes CATSGLAKGTDTQYF.